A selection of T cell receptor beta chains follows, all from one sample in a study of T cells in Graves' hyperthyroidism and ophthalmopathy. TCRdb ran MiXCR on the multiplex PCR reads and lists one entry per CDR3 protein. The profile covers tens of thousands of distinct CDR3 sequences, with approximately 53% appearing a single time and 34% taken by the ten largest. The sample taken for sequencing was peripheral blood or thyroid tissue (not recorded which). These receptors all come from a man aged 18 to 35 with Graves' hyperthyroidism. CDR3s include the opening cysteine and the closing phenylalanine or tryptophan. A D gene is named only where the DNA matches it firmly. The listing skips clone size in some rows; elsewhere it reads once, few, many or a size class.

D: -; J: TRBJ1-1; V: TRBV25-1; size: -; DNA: TGTGCCAGCAGTGAACTGGGAAGCCTGAACACTGAAGCTTTCTTT; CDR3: CASSELGSLNTEAFF
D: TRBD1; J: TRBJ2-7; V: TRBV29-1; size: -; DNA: TGCAGCGCATGGGGACAGGGGGGCCGGTCCGAGCAGTACTTC; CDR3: CSAWGQGGRSEQYF
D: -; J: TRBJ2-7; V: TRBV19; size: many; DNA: TGTGCCAGTAGTATCGGGGCAGGGCTTAACTACGAGCAGTACTTC; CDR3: CASSIGAGLNYEQYF
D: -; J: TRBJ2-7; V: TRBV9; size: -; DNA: TGTGCCAGCTCACCTGCCAGCGGTCCCTGCGAGCAGTACTTC; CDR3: CASSPASGPCEQYF
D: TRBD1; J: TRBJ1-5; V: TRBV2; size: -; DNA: TGTGCCAGCAAGACCAGACAGGGGAATCAGCCCCAGCATTTT; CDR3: CASKTRQGNQPQHF
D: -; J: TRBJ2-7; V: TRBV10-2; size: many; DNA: TGCGCCAGCGAGGGGCCCTCCTACGAGCAGTACTTC; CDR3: CASEGPSYEQYF
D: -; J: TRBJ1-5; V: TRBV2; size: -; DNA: TGTGCCAGCAGTGAAAGGACAACCGTCAATCAGCCCCAGCATTTT; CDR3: CASSERTTVNQPQHF
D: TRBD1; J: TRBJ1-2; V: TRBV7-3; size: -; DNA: TGTGCCAGCAGCTCTGGACAGGGTCCGGGTGGCTACACCTTC; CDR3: CASSSGQGPGGYTF
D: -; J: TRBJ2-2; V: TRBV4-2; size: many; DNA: TGTGCCAGCAGCCAAGGGGTTGGGACCGGGGAGCTGTTTTTT; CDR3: CASSQGVGTGELFF
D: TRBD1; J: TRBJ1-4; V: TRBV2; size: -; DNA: TGTGCCAGCAGACCACGGGACAGGGGACCTGAAAAACTGTTTTTT; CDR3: CASRPRDRGPEKLFF
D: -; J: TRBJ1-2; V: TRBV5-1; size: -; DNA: TGCGCCAGCAGCTTTGACTGCCCTAACTATGGCTACACCTTC; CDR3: CASSFDCPNYGYTF
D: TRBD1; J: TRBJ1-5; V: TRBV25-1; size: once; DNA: TGCGCCAGCAGCTACAGGGGTAGCAGTCAGCCCCAGCATTTT; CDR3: CASSYRGSSQPQHF
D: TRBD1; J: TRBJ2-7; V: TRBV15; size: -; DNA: TGTGCCACCAGCAGCCAAGAGAACAGGGGCGAGCAGTACTTC; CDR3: CATSSQENRGEQYF
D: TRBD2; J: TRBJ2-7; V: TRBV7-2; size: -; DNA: TGTGCCAGCAGCCGCATCAGCGGGGAGGGGCAGTACTTC; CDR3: CASSRISGEGQYF
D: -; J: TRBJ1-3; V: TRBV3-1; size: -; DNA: TGTGCCAGCAGCCAAGGGATGTCGAGGCTGTCTGGAAACACCATATATTTT; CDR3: CASSQGMSRLSGNTIYF
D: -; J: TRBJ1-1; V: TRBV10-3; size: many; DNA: TGTGCCATCAGTGAGTTCACCGCCACACGGAACACTGAAGCTTTCTTT; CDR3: CAISEFTATRNTEAFF
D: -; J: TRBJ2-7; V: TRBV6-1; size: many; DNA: TGTGCCAGCACCAGAGCGGCGGAGCACCCCTACGAGCAGTACTTC; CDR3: CASTRAAEHPYEQYF
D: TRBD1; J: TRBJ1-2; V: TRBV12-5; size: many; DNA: TGTGCTAGTGGTTTGGAGGGGGCATTCAGCTATGGCTACACCTTC; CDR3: CASGLEGAFSYGYTF
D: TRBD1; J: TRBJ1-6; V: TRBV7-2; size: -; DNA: TGTGCCAGCAGCCAACCGATCGGGACAGCGAGGGATTCACCCCTCCACTTT; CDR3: CASSQPIGTARDSPLHF
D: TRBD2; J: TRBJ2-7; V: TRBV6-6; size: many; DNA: TGTGCCAGCAGAGGGCTAGCGGGGACCTACGAGCAGTACTTC; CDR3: CASRGLAGTYEQYF